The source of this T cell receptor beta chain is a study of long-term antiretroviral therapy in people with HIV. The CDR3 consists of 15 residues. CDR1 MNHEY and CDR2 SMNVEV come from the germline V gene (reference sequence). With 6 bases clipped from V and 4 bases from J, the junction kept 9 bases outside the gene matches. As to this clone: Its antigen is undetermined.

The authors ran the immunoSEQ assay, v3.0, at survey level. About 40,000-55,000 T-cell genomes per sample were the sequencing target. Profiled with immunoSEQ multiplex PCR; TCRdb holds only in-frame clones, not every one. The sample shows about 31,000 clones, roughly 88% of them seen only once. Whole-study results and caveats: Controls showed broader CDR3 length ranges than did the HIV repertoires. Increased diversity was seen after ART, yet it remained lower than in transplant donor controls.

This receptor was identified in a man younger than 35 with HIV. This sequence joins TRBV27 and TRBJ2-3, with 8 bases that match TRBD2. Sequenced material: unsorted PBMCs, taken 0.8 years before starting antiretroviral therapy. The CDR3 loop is CASRVAGRRADTQYF. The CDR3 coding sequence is TGTGCCAGCAGGGTAGCGGGGAGACGAGCAGATACGCAGTATTTT.